This TCR beta chain was observed in a study of breast tumors, draining lymph nodes, adjacent tissues (dated by TCRdb to 2016 to 2017). Looking at the study overall: In breast cancer patients, the study compared the TCR beta repertoires of tumor, adjacent nontumor tissue and axillary lymph nodes. In human breast cancer, the study set out to evaluate how tumor, surrounding tissue and draining lymph node repertoires relate to one another and whether T cells may move between these sites. Points the paper makes about the study in general: The data were considered consistent with most tumor T cells being derived from the lymph node and subsequently expanding within tumor tissue. Tumor and nontumor tissue repertoires were found to be significantly more similar in luminal-like than in basal-like breast cancer. Tumor T-cell repertoires showed less diversity than lymph node repertoires and more diversity than nontumor tissue repertoires, and tumor T-cell repertoires showed preferential V and J gene usage. The study presented the conclusion that tumor T cells originate in lymph nodes as consistent with a hypothesis, not as something directly demonstrated.

Lymph node samples came from the axillary draining lymph nodes of breast cancer patients. The sample was run on an Illumina HiSeq 2000. Multiplex PCR amplification was used to build the TCR beta chain libraries. High-throughput sequencing was used to analyze the amplified TCR beta chain products. TCRdb itself trimmed the public reads at Q25 with fastp, ran MiXCR and retained productive beta chains. Every distinct CDR3 protein forms one entry, paired with its most common genes and DNA. This sample gives about 180,000 distinct CDR3 sequences in total; 30% to 35% of them show up just once. 4% to 5.5% of the sample belongs to the ten largest clones. Note on this clonotype: Which antigen it targets is not known. Within one base of it there is no much larger clone, and no base qualities were kept.

The sample taken for sequencing was axillary lymph node tissue. The receptor was derived from a female donor with breast cancer. Some clones in this sample may be carry-over from other donors' samples.

CDR3 reads: CSAVPRDSPHTDTQYF. The base sequence is TGCAGTGCTGTCCCCCGGGACAGCCCCCACACAGATACGCAGTATTTT. The sequence is built from TRBV20-1 and TRBJ2-3; TRBD1 agrees with 7 junctional bases. At the junction V is shortened by 5 bases and J by 2 bases; bases outside the gene matches: 13. The germline V gene (reference sequence) gives CDR1 as DFQATT and CDR2 as SNEGSKA. The CDR3 runs 16 residues from the cysteine to the phenylalanine. The read is trimmed to its CDR3 DNA, 48 bases read in frame from base 1.